This T cell receptor (beta chain) originates from a study of T cells of healthy individuals. The V gene end was trimmed by 7 bases and the J gene end by 7 bases; junction bases not matched to a gene: 8. The CDR3 has 15 amino acids. This clonotype was seen repeatedly, ten times or more. TCRdb redid the calling of the 5' RACE reads with MiXCR, one entry per CDR3 protein. The sample includes fewer than 90,000 distinct CDR3 sequences, approximately 5.4% of them seen just once. The chain employs TRBV12-3 or TRBV12-4 and TRBJ2-1; 12 nucleotides align to TRBD2. The clonotype comes from a female donor in good health. The CDR3, as DNA: TGTGCCAGCACACGACTAGCGGGAGTCGGTAATGAGCAGTTCTTC. It is translated as CASTRLAGVGNEQFF.